The entry below describes one TCR beta chain. Its antigen is not known. This sample was taken from a study of cytomegalovirus exposure and HLA in healthy donors. The method was immunoSEQ multiplex PCR; TCRdb's version includes in-frame clones alone and lacks a portion of them. This sample has about 160,000 clones, with 86% found just once. General study points: Some public TCRs appeared in many individuals, while most sequences were rare. The classifier was said to identify cytomegalovirus status with high specificity and sensitivity. The study designated some 180 TCR beta chains cytomegalovirus-associated.

The V end was cut by 5 bases, the J end by 1 base, with 15 bases between. Per germline, CDR1 MNHEY and CDR2 SVGAGI. This CDR3 contains 15 residues. Sequenced input: PBMCs. The chain carries TRBV6-5 and TRBJ2-7; a weak D match, TRBD1 (5 bases). The sequence derives from a woman aged 18 to 35 in good health and CMV-seronegative. The CDR3 coding sequence is TGTGCCAGCAGTCACGACAGTCTTTCTTCCTACGAGCAGTACTTC. It yields the protein CASSHDSLSSYEQYF.